This TCR beta chain is drawn from a study of OX40 agonist ivuxolimab in advanced cancers. About the study: Ivuxolimab, which patients received intravenously every 2 weeks, was dosed at 0.01 to 10 mg/kg. Patients were roughly 83% male with ages roughly 23 to 79, mean about 65.

Study-wide points: Determination of antigen specificity was not performed for the expanded peripheral T cells. Researchers report that CD8+ T cells had, on average, more expanded clones than CD4+.

Germline V gene data show CDR1 as SGHRS and CDR2 as YFSETQ. The V and J ends lost 4 bases and 10 bases, in that order; junction bases with no gene match: 5. This CDR3 contains 13 residues. The assay was immunoSEQ multiplex PCR, and TCRdb's table has in-frame clones only and misses some. The sample shows 150,000 to 190,000 clones, roughly 94% of them seen only once. Turning to this clone: The antigen remains undetermined.

This chain links TRBV5-1 with TRBJ2-6; 7 nucleotides match TRBD1. This sequence originates from an adult with an advanced solid tumor such as melanoma, head and neck, liver or kidney cancer. The sequenced sample was CD4+ or CD8+ T cells sorted from blood, obtained in a trial of the OX40 agonist ivuxolimab. CDR3 loop: CASSLTDRNVLTF. CDR3 coding DNA: TGCGCCAGCAGCCTCACGGACAGGAACGTCCTGACTTTC.